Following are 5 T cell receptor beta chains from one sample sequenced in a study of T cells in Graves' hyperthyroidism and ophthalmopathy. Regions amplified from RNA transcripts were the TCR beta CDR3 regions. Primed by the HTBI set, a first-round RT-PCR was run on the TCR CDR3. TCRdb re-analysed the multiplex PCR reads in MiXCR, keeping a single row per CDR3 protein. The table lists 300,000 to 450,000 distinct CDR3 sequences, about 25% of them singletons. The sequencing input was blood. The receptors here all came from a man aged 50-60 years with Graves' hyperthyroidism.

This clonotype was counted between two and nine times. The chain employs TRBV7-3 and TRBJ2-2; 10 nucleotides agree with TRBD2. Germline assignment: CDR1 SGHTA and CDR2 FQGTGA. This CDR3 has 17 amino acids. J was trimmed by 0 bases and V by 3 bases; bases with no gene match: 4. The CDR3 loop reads CASSLFGTSANTGELFF. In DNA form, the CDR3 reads TGTGCCAGCAGCTTGTTCGGGACTAGCGCGAACACCGGGGAGCTGTTTTTT.

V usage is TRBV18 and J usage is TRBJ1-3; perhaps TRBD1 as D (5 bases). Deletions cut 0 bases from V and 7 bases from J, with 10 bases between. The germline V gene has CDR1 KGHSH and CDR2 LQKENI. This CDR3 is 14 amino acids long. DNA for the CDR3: TGTGCCAGCTCACCACCGGCAGGGTTCAACACCATATATTTT. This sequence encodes CASSPPAGFNTIYF.

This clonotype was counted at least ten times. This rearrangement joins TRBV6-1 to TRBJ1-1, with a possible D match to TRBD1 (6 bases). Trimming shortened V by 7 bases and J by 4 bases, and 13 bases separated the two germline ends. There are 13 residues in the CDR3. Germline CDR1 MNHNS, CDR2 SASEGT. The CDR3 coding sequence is TGTGCCAGCATTTGGACAGTCGGCACTGAAGCTTTCTTT. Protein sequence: CASIWTVGTEAFF.

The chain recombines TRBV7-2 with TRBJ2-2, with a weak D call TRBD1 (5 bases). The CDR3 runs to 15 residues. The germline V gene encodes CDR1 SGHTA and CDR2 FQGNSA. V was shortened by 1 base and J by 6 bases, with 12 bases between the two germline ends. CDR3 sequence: CASSLGPGLPGELFF. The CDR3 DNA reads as TGTGCCAGCAGCTTAGGCCCAGGGCTCCCCGGGGAGCTGTTTTTT.

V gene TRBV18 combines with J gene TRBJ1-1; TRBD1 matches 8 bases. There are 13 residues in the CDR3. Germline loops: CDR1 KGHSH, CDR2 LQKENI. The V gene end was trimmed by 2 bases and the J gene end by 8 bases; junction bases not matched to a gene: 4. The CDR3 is CASSPGQGREAFF. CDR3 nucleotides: TGTGCCAGCTCACCAGGACAGGGTAGGGAAGCTTTCTTT. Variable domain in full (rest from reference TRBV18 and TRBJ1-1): NAGVMQNPRHLVRRRGQEARLRCSPMKGHSHVYWYRQLPEEGLKFMVYLQKENIIDESGMPKERFSAEFPKEGPSILRIQQVVRGDSAAYFCASSPGQGREAFFGQGTRLTVV.